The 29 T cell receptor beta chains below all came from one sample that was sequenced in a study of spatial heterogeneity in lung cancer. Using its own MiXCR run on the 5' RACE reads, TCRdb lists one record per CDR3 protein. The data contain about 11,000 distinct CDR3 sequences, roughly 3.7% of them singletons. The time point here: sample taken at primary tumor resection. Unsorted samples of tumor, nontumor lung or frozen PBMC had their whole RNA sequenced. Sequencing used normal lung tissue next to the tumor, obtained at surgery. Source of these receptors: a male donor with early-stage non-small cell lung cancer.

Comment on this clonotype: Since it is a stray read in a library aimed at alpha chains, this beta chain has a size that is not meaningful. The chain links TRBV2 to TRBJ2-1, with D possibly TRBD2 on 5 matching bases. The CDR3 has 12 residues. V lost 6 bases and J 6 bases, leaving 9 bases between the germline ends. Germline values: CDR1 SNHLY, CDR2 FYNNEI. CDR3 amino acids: CASSAGFNEQFF. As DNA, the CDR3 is TGTGCCAGCAGCGCGGGCTTCAATGAGCAGTTCTTC.

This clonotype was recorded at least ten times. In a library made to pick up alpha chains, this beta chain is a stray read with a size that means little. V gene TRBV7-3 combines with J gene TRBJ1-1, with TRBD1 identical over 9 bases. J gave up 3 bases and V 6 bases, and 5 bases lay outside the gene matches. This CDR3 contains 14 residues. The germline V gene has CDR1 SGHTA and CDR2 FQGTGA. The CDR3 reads CASRRTGVDTEAFF. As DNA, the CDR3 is TGTGCCAGCAGAAGGACAGGGGTTGACACTGAAGCTTTCTTT.

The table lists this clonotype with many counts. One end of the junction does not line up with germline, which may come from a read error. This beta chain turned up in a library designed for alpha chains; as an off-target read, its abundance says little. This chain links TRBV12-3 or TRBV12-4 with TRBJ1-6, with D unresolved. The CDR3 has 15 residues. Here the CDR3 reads CASSPLGSHNSPLHF. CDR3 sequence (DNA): TGTGCCAGCAGTCCCCTTGGCTCCCATAATTCACCCCTCCACTTT.

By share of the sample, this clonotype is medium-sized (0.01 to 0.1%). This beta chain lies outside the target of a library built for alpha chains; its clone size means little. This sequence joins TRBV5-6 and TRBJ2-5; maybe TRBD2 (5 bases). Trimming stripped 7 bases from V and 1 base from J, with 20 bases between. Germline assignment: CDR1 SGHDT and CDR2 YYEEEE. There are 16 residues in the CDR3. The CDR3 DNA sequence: TGTGCCAGCGGTTATTTGAGAGGGATGCCCCAAGAGACCCAGTACTTC. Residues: CASGYLRGMPQETQYF.

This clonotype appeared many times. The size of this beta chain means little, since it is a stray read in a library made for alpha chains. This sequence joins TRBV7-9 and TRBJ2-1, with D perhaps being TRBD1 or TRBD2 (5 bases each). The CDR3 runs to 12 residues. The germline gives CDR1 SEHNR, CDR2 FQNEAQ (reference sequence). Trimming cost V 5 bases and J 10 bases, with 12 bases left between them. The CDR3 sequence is CASSGDVGEQFF. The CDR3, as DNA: TGTGCCAGCAGCGGGGACGTCGGGGAGCAGTTCTTC.

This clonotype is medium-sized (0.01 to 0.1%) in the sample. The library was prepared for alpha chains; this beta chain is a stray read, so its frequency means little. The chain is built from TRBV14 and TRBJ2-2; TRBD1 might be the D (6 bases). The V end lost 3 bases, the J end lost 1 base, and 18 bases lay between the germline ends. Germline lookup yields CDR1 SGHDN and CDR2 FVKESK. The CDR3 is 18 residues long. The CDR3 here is CASSQRTPGALNTGELFF. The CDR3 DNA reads TGTGCCAGCAGCCAGAGGACTCCAGGGGCCCTGAACACCGGGGAGCTGTTTTTT.

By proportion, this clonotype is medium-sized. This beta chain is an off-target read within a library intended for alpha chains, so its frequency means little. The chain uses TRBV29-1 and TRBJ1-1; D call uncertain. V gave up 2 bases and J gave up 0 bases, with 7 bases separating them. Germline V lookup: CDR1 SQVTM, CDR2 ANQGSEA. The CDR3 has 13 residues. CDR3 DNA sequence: TGCAGCGTTGAACTGGGGTTGAACACTGAAGCTTTCTTT. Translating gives CSVELGLNTEAFF.

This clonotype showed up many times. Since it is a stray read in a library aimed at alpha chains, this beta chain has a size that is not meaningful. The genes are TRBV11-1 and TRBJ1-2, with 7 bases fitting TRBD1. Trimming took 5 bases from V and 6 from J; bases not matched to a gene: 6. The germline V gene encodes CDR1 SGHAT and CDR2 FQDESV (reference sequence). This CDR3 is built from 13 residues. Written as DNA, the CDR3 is TGTGCCAGCAGCCACACAGGGGTCGATGGCTACACCTTC. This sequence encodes CASSHTGVDGYTF.

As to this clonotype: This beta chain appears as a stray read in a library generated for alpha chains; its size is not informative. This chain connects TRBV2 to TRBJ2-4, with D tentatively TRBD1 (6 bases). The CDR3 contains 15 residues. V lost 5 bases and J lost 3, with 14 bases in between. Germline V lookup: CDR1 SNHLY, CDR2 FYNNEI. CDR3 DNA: TGTGCCAGCAGTTCGATACAGGGCCACAAAAACATTCAGTACTTC. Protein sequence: CASSSIQGHKNIQYF.

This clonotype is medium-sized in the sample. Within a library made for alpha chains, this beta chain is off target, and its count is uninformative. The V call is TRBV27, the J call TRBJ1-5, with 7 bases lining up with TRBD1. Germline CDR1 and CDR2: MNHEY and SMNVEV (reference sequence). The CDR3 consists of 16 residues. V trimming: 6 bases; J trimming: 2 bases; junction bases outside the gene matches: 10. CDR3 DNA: TGTGCCAGCAGACCCGCAGGGGGAGTTGGCAATCAGCCCCAGCATTTT. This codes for CASRPAGGVGNQPQHF.

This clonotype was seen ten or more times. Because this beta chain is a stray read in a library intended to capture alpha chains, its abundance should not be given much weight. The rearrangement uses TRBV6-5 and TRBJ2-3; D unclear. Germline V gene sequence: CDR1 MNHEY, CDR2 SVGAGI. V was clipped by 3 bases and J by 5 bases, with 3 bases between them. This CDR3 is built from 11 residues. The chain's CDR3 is CASSYEDTQYF. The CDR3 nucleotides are TGTGCCAGCAGTTATGAAGATACGCAGTATTTT.

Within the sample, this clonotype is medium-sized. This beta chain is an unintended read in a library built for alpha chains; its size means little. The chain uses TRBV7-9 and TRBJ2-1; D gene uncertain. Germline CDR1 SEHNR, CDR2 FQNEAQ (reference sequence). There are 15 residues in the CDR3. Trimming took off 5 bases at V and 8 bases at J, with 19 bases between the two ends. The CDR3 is CASSPTPPASHEQFF. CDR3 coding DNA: TGTGCCAGCAGCCCTACTCCCCCCGCTTCACATGAGCAGTTCTTC.

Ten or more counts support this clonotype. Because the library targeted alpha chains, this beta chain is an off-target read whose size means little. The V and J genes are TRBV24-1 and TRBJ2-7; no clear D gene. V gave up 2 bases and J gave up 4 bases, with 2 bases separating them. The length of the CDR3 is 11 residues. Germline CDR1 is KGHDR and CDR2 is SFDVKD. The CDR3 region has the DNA TGTGCCACCAGTGATTGGTACGAGCAGTACTTC. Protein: CATSDWYEQYF.

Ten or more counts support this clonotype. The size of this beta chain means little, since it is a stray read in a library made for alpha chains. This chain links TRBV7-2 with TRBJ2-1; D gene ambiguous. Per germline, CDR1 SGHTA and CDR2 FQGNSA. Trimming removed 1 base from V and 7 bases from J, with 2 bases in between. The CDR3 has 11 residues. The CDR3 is CASSLVNEQFF. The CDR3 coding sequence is TGTGCCAGCAGCTTAGTGAATGAGCAGTTCTTC.

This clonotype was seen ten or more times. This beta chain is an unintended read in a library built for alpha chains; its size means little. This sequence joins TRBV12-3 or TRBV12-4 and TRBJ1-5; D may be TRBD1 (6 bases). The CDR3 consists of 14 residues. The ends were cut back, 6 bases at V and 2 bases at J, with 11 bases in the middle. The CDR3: CASSLTGRNQPQHF. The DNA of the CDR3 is TGTGCCAGCAGCCTCACAGGGCGCAATCAGCCCCAGCATTTT.

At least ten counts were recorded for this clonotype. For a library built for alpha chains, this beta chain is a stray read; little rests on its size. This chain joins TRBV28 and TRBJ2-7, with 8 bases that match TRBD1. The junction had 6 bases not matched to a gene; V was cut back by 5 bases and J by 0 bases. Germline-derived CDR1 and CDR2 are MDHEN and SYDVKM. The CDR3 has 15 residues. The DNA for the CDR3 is TGTGCCAGCAGTCCATCCGACAGGGGCTCCTACGAGCAGTACTTC. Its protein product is CASSPSDRGSYEQYF.

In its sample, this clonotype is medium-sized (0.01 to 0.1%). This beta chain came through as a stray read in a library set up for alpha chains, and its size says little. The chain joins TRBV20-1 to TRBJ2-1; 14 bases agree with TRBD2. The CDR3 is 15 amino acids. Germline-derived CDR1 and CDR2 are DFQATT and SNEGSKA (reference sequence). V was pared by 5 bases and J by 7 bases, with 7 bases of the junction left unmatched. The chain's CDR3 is CSALRLAGGPNEQFF. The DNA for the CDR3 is TGCAGTGCTCTCAGACTAGCGGGAGGGCCAAATGAGCAGTTCTTC.

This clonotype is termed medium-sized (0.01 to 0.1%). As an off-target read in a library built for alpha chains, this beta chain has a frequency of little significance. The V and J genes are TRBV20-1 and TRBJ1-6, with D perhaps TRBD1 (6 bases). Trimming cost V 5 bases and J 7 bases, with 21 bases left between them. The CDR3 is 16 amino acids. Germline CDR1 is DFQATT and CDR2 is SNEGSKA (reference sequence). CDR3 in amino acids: CSAQQFLGQSNSPLHF. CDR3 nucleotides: TGCAGTGCTCAGCAGTTCCTCGGACAGTCCAATTCACCCCTCCACTTT.

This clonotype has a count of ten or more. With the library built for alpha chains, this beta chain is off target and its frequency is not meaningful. CDR3 region: CASSKQEDSYEQYF. As DNA, the CDR3 is TGTGCCAGCTCAAAGCAGGAGGACTCCTACGAGCAGTACTTC. The V gene is TRBV18, the J gene TRBJ2-7, with D perhaps TRBD2 (5 bases). CDR3 length: 14 amino acids. CDR1 and CDR2 from the germline V gene are KGHSH and LQKENI. V lost 5 bases and J lost 0, with 11 bases in between.

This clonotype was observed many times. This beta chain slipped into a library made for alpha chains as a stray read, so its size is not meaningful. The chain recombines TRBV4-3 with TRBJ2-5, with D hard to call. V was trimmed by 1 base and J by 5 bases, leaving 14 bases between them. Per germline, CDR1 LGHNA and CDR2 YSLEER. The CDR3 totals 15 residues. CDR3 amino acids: CASSQGYLNGETQYF. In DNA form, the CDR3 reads TGCGCCAGCAGCCAAGGATATCTTAATGGGGAGACCCAGTACTTC.

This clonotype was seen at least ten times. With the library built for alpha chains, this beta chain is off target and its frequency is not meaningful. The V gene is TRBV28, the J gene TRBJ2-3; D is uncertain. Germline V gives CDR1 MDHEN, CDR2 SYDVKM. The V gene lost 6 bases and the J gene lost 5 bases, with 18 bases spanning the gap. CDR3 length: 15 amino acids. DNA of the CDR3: TGTGCCAGCAGCCAGACGGCACCGGTCGTAGATACGCAGTATTTT. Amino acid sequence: CASSQTAPVVDTQYF.

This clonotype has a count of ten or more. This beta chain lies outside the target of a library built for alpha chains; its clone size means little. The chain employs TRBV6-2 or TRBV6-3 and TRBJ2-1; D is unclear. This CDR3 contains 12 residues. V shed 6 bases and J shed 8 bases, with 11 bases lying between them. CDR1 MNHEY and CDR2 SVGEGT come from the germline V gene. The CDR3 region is CASSSHTDEQFF. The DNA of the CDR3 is TGTGCCAGCAGCTCTCATACGGATGAGCAGTTCTTC.

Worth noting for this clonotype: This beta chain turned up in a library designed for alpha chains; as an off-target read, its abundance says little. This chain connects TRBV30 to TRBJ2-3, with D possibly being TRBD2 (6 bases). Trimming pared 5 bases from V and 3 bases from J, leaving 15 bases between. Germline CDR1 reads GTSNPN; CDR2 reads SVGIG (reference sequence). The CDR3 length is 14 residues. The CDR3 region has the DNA TGTGCCTGGGCCAATTGGGGACTTACAGATACGCAGTATTTT. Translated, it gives CAWANWGLTDTQYF. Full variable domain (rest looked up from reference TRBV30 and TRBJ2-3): SQTIHQWPATLVQPVGSPLSLECTVEGTSNPNLYWYRQAAGRGLQLLFYSVGIGQISSEVPQNLSASRPQDRQFILSSKKLLLSDSGFYLCAWANWGLTDTQYFGPGTRLTVL.

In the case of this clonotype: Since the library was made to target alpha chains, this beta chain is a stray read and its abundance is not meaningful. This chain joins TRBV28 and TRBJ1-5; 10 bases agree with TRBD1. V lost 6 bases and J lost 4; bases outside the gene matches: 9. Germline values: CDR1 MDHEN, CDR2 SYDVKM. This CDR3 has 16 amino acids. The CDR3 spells CASRQTGGKGNQPQHF. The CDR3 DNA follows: TGTGCCAGCAGACAGACAGGGGGCAAGGGGAATCAGCCCCAGCATTTT.

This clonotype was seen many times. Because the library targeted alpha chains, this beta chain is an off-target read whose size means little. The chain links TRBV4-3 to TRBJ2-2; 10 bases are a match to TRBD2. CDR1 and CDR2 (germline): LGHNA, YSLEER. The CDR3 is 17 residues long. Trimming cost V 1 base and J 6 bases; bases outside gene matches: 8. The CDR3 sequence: CASSQAALAGGSGELFF. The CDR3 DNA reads TGCGCCAGCAGCCAAGCTGCCTTAGCGGGAGGCTCCGGGGAGCTGTTTTTT.

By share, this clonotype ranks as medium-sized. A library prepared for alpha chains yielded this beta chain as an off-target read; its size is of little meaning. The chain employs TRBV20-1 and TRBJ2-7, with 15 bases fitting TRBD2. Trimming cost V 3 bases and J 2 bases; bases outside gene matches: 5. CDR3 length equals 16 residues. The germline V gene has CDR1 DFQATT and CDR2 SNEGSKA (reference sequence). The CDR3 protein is CSARGLAGGHPYEQYF. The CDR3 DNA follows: TGCAGTGCTAGGGGACTAGCGGGAGGCCACCCCTACGAGCAGTACTTC.

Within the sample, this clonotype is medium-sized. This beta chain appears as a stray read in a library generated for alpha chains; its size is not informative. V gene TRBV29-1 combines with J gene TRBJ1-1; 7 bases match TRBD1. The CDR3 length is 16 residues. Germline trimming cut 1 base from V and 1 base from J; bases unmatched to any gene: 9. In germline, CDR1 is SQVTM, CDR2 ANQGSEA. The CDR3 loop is CSVEGRGQLQNTEAFF. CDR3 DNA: TGCAGCGTTGAAGGAAGGGGGCAACTTCAGAACACTGAAGCTTTCTTT.

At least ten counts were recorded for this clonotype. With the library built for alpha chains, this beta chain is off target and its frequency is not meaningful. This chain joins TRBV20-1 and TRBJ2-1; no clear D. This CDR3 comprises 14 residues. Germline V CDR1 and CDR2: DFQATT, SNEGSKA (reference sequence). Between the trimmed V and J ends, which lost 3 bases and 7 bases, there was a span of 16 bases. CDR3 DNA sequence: TGCAGTGCTAGTAGCCCACGAGAGGTTAATGAGCAGTTCTTC. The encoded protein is CSASSPREVNEQFF.

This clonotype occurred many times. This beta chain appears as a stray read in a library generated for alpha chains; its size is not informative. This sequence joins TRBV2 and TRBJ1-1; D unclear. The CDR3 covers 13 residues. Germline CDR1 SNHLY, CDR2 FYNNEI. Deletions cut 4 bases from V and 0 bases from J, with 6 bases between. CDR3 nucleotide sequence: TGTGCCAGCAGTGCAAGTATGAACACTGAAGCTTTCTTT. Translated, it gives CASSASMNTEAFF.